This T cell receptor beta chain was identified in a study of graft-versus-host responses after intestinal transplantation. As for the study in general: Each of the recipients got a multivisceral, liver-intestinal, or isolated intestinal transplant. All recipients were given anti-thymocyte globulin induction, and tacrolimus and steroids were then administered for approximately 3 years. General study results and limits: The presence of high graft-versus-host to host-versus-graft clonal ratios in allografts characterized patients with graft-donor T cell macrochimerism.

Labeling with CFSE marked some 200,000 responder cells, which were plated with some 200,000 irradiated, violet-dye-labeled stimulator cells. Following the reaction, CD3+CD4+ and CD3+CD8+ responders that were proliferating and CFSE-low underwent sorting. V was clipped by 5 bases and J by 2 bases; unmatched bases: 12. Germline values: CDR1 MNHEY, CDR2 SMNVEV (reference sequence). CDR3 length: 17 residues. Measured with immunoSEQ multiplex PCR; TCRdb has only the in-frame clones, and not every one. This table holds about 12,000 clones, about a third found once. This clonotype was sampled from a human patient who received an intestinal transplant. V is TRBV27 and J is TRBJ2-1, with 7 nucleotides matching TRBD2. The sequencing here drew on alloreactive CD8+ T cells from a mixed lymphocyte reaction culture, taken before intestinal transplant. Subset specified: CFSE-low proliferating T cells sorted from roughly six-day pre-transplant mixed lymphocyte reaction (GvH or HvG direction). The CDR3 is CASSKLPGGHPYNEQFF. The DNA of the CDR3 is TGTGCCAGCAGTAAGCTTCCGGGAGGCCACCCCTACAATGAGCAGTTCTTC.